One and the same sample provided the 13 T cell receptor beta chains below, sequenced in a study of blood T cell repertoires in COVID-19. Data came from immunoSEQ multiplex PCR; TCRdb stores just in-frame clones and leaves some out. The sample shows 25,000 to 30,000 clones, 77% of them seen only once. The specimen was peripheral blood. The receptors here all came from a man older than 75 with active or convalescent COVID-19.

This clone appeared once. The chain joins TRBV5-6 to TRBJ2-1, with 7 bases matching TRBD2. The CDR3 loop spans 15 amino acids. From germline, CDR1 is SGHDT and CDR2 YYEEEE. Unmatched junction bases numbered 3, after V lost 0 bases and J lost 3 bases. This CDR3 reads CASSLGLAFYNEQFF. For the CDR3, the DNA is TGTGCCAGCAGCTTGGGACTAGCATTCTACAATGAGCAGTTCTTC.

This clone showed up just a few times. CDR3 in DNA: TGCAGCGTTGATTGGGAGAGACGGACGAACACTGAAGCTTTCTTT. Translated: CSVDWERRTNTEAFF. The gene calls are TRBV29-1 and TRBJ1-1; D is ambiguous. CDR3 length: 15 amino acids. From germline, CDR1 is SQVTM and CDR2 ANQGSEA. Trimming took off 3 bases at V and 1 base at J, with 15 bases between the two ends.

The chain combines TRBV9 with TRBJ2-1; TRBD2 is a possible D gene (7 bases). The length of the CDR3 is 18 residues. Germline V gives CDR1 SGDLS, CDR2 YYNGEE. V was clipped by 3 bases and J by 2 bases, with 21 bases between them. CDR3 loop: CASSGATVRGGTYNEQFF. The DNA of the CDR3 is TGTGCCAGCAGCGGAGCTACTGTAAGGGGGGGGACCTACAATGAGCAGTTCTTC.

The V call is TRBV7-3, the J call TRBJ1-2; D is perhaps TRBD1 (6 bases). Germline CDR1 and CDR2: SGHTA and FQGTGA. The CDR3 contains 14 residues. The ends were cut back, 5 bases at V and 4 bases at J, with 14 bases in the middle. The CDR3 loop is CASSPTGQSYGYTF. The CDR3 bases are TGTGCCAGCAGCCCCACAGGACAGTCCTATGGCTACACCTTC.

The gene calls are TRBV15 and TRBJ2-5; TRBD2 aligns across 8 bases. CDR1 and CDR2 (germline): LNHNV, YYDKDF (reference sequence). Unmatched junction bases numbered 13, after V lost 5 bases and J lost 5 bases. CDR3 length equals 16 residues. Here the CDR3 reads CATSLLLAGDWETQYF. In nucleotides, the CDR3 is TGTGCCACCAGCTTGCTGCTAGCGGGCGATTGGGAGACCCAGTACTTC.

The J gene is TRBJ2-1, the V gene TRBV5-1, with 13 nucleotides matching TRBD2. The CDR3 length is 18 residues. Unmatched junction bases numbered 11, after V lost 0 bases and J lost 8 bases. Germline CDR1 SGHRS, CDR2 YFSETQ. This CDR3 is CASSLAILGLAGLDEQFF. In DNA form, the CDR3 reads TGCGCCAGCAGCTTGGCGATTTTGGGACTAGCGGGATTAGATGAGCAGTTCTTC.

This clone was seen a single time. The chain combines TRBV5-5 with TRBJ1-1, with 7 bases matching TRBD1. CDR3 length equals 15 residues. Germline-derived CDR1 and CDR2 are SGHKS and YYEKEE (reference sequence). The ends lost 4 bases at V and 1 base at J; junction bases unmatched: 7. The CDR3 spells CASSPGQSGNTEAFF. In DNA form, the CDR3 reads TGTGCCAGCAGCCCGGGACAGTCAGGGAACACTGAAGCTTTCTTT.

V gene TRBV6-5 combines with J gene TRBJ2-5, with 8 bases matching TRBD1. CDR1 MNHEY and CDR2 SVGAGI come from the germline V gene. With 6 bases clipped from V and 2 bases from J, the junction kept 2 bases outside the gene matches. The CDR3 extends over 13 amino acids. Written as DNA, the CDR3 is TGTGCCAGCAGCCGACAGGGGCAAGAGACCCAGTACTTC. Encoded protein: CASSRQGQETQYF.

The V call is TRBV28, the J call TRBJ1-2; possibly TRBD1 for D (5 bases). Germline V gene lookup returns CDR1 MDHEN and CDR2 SYDVKM. Trimming cost V 6 bases and J 4 bases, with 18 bases left between them. The CDR3 sequence is 15 residues long. The CDR3 sequence: CASSFGSSRGYGYTF. CDR3 sequence (DNA): TGTGCCAGCAGCTTCGGATCCTCAAGGGGCTATGGCTACACCTTC.

J is TRBJ1-1 and V is TRBV29-1, with TRBD1 as a possible D gene (6 bases). Germline CDR1 and CDR2: SQVTM and ANQGSEA. This CDR3 is built from 14 residues. V was shortened by 4 bases and J by 8 bases, with 20 bases between the two germline ends. The CDR3 sequence is CSVAGGGGRLEAFF. CDR3 coding DNA: TGCAGCGTTGCCGGGGGCGGGGGTAGGCTCGAAGCTTTCTTT.

This clone was picked up one time. This chain links TRBV18 with TRBJ1-1; D is undetermined. V dropped 2 bases and J dropped 3 bases, with 19 bases sitting between them. The CDR3 spans 17 residues. Germline V gene sequence: CDR1 KGHSH, CDR2 LQKENI. CDR3 coding DNA: TGTGCCAGCTCACCAAGACATACCGGCCTGGGCCACACTGAAGCTTTCTTT. It codes for CASSPRHTGLGHTEAFF.

This chain uses TRBV14 with TRBJ2-7, with 7 bases fitting TRBD1. Germline CDR1 and CDR2: SGHDN and FVKESK. This CDR3 comprises 15 residues. V shed 3 bases, J shed 1 base, and the junction held 6 bases outside the gene matches. The CDR3 DNA sequence: TGTGCCAGCAGCCATAGGACAGGATCGTCCTACGAGCAGTACTTC. It codes for CASSHRTGSSYEQYF.

This clone occurred a few times. This chain links TRBV2 with TRBJ1-5; the match to TRBD1 covers 8 bases. The CDR3 spans 15 residues. The junction had 4 bases not matched to a gene; V was cut back by 6 bases and J by 0 bases. Per germline, CDR1 SNHLY and CDR2 FYNNEI. The CDR3 nucleotides read TGTGCCAGCAGGGGACAGGAGGTTAGCAATCAGCCCCAGCATTTT. Protein: CASRGQEVSNQPQHF.